This TCR beta chain originates from a study of T cells in Graves' hyperthyroidism and ophthalmopathy. General study findings and limits: Most clonotypes that expanded in the thyroid above 0.001 also showed up in blood.

This clonotype occurred many times. The target antigen is unknown. TCR beta CDR3 regions were amplified from RNA. First-round RT-PCR targeting the TCR CDR3 was performed with the HTBI primer set. One entry per CDR3 protein, called by TCRdb with MiXCR from the multiplex PCR reads. The profile shows hundreds of thousands of distinct CDR3 sequences, roughly 14% of them singletons. Germline CDR1 is SGHDT and CDR2 is YYEEEE. The J segment lost 4 bases and the V segment lost 3 bases, leaving 10 bases of the junction unmatched. This CDR3 region has 16 residues. The source is a woman in her forties with Graves' ophthalmopathy. The rearrangement links TRBV5-6 to TRBJ2-7; 10 bases align to TRBD1. Input material: blood. The CDR3 DNA reads as TGTGCCAGCAGCTCGGGCTCGACAGGGGGCGTATACGAGCAGTACTTC. It yields the protein CASSSGSTGGVYEQYF.